The T cell receptor (beta chain) under discussion was sequenced for a study of T cell responses to AZD1222 COVID-19 vaccine. Notes on the study in general: Without day 14 samples, only post-peak T cell repertoires were studied. Mostly white British, mostly female donors; authors suggested clonal diversity may be underestimated. Seropositive AZD1222 recipients at baseline numbered only 6 or 7. The study reported that nearly half of spike-specific TCRs target unmutated variant regions.

Comments on this clone: Antigen unknown.

Assay: immunoSEQ multiplex PCR; the TCRdb copy retains only in-frame clones and omits some. The sample has 120,000 to 150,000 clones, 82% seen once. Germline V gives CDR1 SNHLY, CDR2 FYNNEI. CDR3 length: 16 amino acids. V was shortened by 6 bases and J by 3 bases, with 18 bases between the two germline ends. The receptor was derived from an adult in good health. Sequencing was performed on peripheral blood, taken on day 0 of MenACWY control vaccination. The V gene is TRBV2, the J gene TRBJ1-5; tentative D call: TRBD1 (5 bases). The CDR3 sequence is CASRGTVTNPNQPQHF. As DNA, the CDR3 is TGTGCCAGCAGAGGGACCGTTACGAACCCCAATCAGCCCCAGCATTTT.